This T cell receptor beta chain is drawn from a study of shared clonotypes between healthy human individuals. Donors comprised healthy HIV-negative adults lacking recent acute infections or vaccinations. From CD4+ cells came CD45RA+ naive and CD45RA-negative memory subsets. Repertoires were generated with immunoSEQ multiplex PCR, while TCRdb's copy carries only in-frame clones and drops some. Of millions of clones in the sample, 90% to 95% were seen once. Germline V gene lookup returns CDR1 SEHNR and CDR2 FQNEAQ (reference sequence). CDR3 length: 17 residues. V was trimmed by 3 bases and J by 5 bases, leaving 20 bases between them.

The chain uses TRBV7-9 and TRBJ1-5; perhaps TRBD1 as D (6 bases). The sample taken for sequencing was naive CD4+ T cells sorted from blood. Subset of the sample: CD45RA+ positively selected. This receptor was taken from a man aged 18 to 35 in good health. The CDR3 sequence: CASSFGAGVPVDQPQHF. CDR3 DNA: TGTGCCAGCAGCTTCGGGGCAGGGGTGCCAGTCGATCAGCCCCAGCATTTT.